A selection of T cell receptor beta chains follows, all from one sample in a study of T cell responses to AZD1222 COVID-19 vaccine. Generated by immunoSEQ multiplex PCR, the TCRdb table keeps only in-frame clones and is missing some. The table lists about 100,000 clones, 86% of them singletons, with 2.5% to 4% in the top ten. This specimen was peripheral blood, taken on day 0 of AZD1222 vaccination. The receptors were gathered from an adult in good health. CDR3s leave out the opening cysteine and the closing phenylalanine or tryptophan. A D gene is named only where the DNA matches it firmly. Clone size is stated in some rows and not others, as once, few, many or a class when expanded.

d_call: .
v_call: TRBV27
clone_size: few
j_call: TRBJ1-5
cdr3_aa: ASQQDYTDYQPQH

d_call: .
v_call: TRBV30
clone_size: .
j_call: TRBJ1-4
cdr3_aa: AWRAGTNEKLF

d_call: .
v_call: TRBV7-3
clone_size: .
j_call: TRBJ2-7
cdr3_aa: ASSSPRDAYEQY

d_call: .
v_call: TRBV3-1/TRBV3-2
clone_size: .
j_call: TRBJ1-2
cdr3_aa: ASSPDPTNYGYT

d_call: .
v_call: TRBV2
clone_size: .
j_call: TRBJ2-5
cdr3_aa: ASRWGGQETQY

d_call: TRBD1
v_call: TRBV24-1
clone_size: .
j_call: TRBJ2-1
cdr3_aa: ATSRTGFNEQF

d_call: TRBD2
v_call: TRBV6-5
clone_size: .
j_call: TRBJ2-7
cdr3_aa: ASSFTGTSTYEQY

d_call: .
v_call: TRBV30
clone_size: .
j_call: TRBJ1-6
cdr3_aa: AWSARDGNSPLH

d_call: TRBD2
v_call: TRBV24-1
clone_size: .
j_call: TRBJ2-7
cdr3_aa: ATSELAREGGQY

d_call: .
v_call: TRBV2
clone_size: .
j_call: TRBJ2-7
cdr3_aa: ASSNRGEQY

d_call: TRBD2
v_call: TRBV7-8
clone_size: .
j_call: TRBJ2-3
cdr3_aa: ASSLLAGEGADTQY

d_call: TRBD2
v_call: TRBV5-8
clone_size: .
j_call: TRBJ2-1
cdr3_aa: ASILGYGGGTRYNNEQF

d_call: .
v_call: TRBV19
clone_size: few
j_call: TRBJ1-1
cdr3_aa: ASSLTNTEAF

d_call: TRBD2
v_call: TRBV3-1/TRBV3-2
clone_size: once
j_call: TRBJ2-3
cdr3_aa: ASSRDPGGSDTQY

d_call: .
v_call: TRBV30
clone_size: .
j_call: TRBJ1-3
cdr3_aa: AWTGDSGNTIY

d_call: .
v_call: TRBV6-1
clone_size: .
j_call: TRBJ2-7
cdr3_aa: ASSSVQGYEQY

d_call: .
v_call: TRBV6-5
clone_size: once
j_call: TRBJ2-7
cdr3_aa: ASRQGTYEQY

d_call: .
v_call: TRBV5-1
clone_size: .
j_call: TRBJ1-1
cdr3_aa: ASSKDSSWAF

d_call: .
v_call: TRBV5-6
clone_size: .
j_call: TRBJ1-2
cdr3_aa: ASSLGRGRSNGYT

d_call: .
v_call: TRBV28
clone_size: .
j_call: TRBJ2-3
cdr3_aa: ASKGTDTQY

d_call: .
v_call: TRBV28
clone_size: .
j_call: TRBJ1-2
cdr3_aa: ASRVGEAGLAGYT

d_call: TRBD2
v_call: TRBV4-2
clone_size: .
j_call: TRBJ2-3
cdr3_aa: ASSASDRGGLTDTQY

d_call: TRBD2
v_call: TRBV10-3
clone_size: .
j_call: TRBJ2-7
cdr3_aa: AISPGTKVVYEQY

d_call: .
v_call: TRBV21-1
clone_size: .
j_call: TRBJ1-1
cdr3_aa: ASKRRRGGMNTEAF

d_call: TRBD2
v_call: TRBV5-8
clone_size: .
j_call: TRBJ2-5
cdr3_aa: ASSLGLGRETQY

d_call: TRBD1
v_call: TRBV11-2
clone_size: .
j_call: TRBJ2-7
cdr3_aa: ASSRPAQGSEQY

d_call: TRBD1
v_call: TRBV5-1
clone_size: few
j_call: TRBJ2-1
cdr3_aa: ASSLTGTAYNEQF

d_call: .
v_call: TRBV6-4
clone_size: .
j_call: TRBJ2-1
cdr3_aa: ASSASGGFEQF

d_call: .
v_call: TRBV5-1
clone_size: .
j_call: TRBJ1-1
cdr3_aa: ASSLLASLNTEAF

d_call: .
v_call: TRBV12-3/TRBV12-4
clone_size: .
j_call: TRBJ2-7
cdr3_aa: ASSFGSSYEQY